This passage covers 3 T cell receptor beta chains from one sample sequenced in a study of spatial heterogeneity in lung cancer. TCRdb independently ran MiXCR on the 5' RACE reads; one entry per CDR3 protein. The sample yields approximately 150 distinct CDR3 sequences, more than 20% seen once. The time point denotes: sample taken at primary tumor resection. Unsorted tumor, nontumor lung tissue or cryopreserved PBMC supplied the whole RNA. The material was PBMCs, obtained at surgery. The receptors here all came from a male donor with early-stage non-small cell lung cancer.

A note on this clonotype: A read error may produce the germline difference seen at one junction end. This beta chain turned up in a library designed for alpha chains; as an off-target read, its abundance says little. This chain connects TRBV7-9 to TRBJ2-1, with 7 bases that match TRBD1. The CDR3 is 14 residues long. Germline V lookup: CDR1 SEHNR, CDR2 FQNEAQ (reference sequence). The CDR3 bases are TGTGCCAGCTCACAGGGGACGTCCTTCAATGAGCAGTTCTTC. Protein: CASSQGTSFNEQFF. Filled out from reference TRBV7-9 and TRBJ2-1, the complete variable domain reads DTGVSQNPRHKITKRGQNVTFRCDPISEHNRLYWYRQTLGQGPEFLTYFQNEAQLEKSRLLSDRFSAERPKGSFSTLEIQRTEQGDSAMYLCASSQGTSFNEQFFGPGTRLTVL.

This clonotype is judged large. The library was prepared for alpha chains; this beta chain is a stray read, so its frequency means little. The J gene is TRBJ2-5, the V gene TRBV2, with D possibly TRBD1 on 5 matching bases. V shed 8 bases and J shed 5 bases, with 15 bases lying between them. Germline lookup yields CDR1 SNHLY and CDR2 FYNNEI. CDR3 length: 13 amino acids. CDR3 nucleotide sequence: TGTGCCAGCCTCTACCAGGGCTCGGAGACCCAGTACTTC. Residues: CASLYQGSETQYF.

With respect to this clonotype: For a library built for alpha chains, this beta chain is a stray read; little rests on its size. V and J are TRBV18 and TRBJ2-4, with D possibly being TRBD1 or TRBD2 (5 bases each). Germline-derived CDR1 and CDR2 are KGHSH and LQKENI. The CDR3 totals 21 residues. Trimming removed 4 bases at V and 0 bases at J, with 28 bases between. CDR3: CASSHARSGSQRFLAKNIQYF. The CDR3 DNA follows: TGTGCCAGCTCACACGCACGGTCAGGGAGTCAGAGATTTTTAGCCAAAAACATTCAGTACTTC.